The 2 T cell receptor beta chains listed next were all sequenced from one sample in a study of CD8 T cells in ankylosing spondylitis. TCRdb fed the 5' RACE reads into MiXCR, producing one record per CDR3 protein. The table lists 700,000 to 850,000 distinct CDR3 sequences, approximately 10% of them singletons. Their recognized antigens are unknown. Study results and limitations: A TCR beta motif made of about eight highly homologous variants seemed typical of ankylosing spondylitis blood.

The sample was blood, either unsorted or a sorted T cell fraction (not recorded which). All receptors come from a male donor with ankylosing spondylitis.

There are a few counts of this clonotype. The genes are TRBV10-3 and TRBJ1-4, with D perhaps TRBD1 (6 bases). Germline V lookup: CDR1 ENHRY, CDR2 SYGVKD. CDR3 length equals 12 residues. Trimming left V 6 bases short and J 12 bases short, with 14 bases between. The CDR3 bases are TGTGCCATCAGCGGAGGAGGGGGGGAACTGTTTTTT. This translates into CAISGGGGELFF.

This clonotype was observed many times. The rearrangement uses TRBV7-6 and TRBJ2-1, with D possibly being TRBD2 (6 bases). Germline CDR1 SGHVS, CDR2 FNYEAQ. The CDR3 totals 15 residues. Trimming pared 4 bases from V and 7 bases from J, leaving 17 bases between. Here the CDR3 DNA reads TGTGCCAGCAGCTCCCTGGGGGGACGAAGGAATGAGCAGTTCTTC. It specifies CASSSLGGRRNEQFF.